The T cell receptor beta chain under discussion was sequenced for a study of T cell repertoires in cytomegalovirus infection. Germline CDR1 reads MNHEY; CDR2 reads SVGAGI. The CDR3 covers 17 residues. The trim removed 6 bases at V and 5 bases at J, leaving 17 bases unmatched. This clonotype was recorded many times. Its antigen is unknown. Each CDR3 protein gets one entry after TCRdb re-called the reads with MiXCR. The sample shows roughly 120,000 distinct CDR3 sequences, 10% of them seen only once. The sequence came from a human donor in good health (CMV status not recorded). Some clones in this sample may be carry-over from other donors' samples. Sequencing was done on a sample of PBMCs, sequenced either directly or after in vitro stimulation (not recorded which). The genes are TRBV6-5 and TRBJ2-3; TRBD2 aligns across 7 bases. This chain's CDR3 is CASSTGTTPRTKDTQYF. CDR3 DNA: TGTGCCAGCAGCACCGGGACTACACCTCGGACAAAAGATACGCAGTATTTT.